This TCR beta chain was retrieved from a study of T-cell reconstitution after alpha-beta-depleted transplantation in children. V gave up 0 bases and J gave up 6 bases; unmatched junction bases: 11. The CDR3 extends over 16 amino acids. CDR1 SGDLS and CDR2 YYNGEE come from the germline V gene. The sample holds a few counts of this clonotype. Unique molecular identifiers were incorporated during preparation of the TCRbeta library. TCRdb called the PCR reads again in MiXCR, with one record for every CDR3 protein. The table shows 440,000 or so distinct CDR3 sequences, with approximately 11% occurring only once.

The source material was PBMCs from the stem cell graft donor, sampled from the stem cell graft. This receptor was taken from a human donor who donated a stem cell graft to a child with acute myeloid leukemia. The V gene is TRBV9, the J gene TRBJ1-2, with TRBD1 identical over 7 bases. Here the CDR3 reads CASSVAGVGQVDGYTF. For the CDR3, the DNA is TGTGCCAGCAGCGTAGCTGGTGTAGGACAGGTTGATGGCTACACCTTC.